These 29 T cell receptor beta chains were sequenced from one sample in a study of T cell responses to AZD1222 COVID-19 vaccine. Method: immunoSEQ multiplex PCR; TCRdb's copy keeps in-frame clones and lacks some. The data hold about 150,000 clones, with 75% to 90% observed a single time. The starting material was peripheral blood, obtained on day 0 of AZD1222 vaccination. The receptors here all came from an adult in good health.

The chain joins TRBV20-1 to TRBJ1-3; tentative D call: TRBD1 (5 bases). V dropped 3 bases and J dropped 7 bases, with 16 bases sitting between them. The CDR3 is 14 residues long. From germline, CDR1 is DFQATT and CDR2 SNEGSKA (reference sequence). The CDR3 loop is CSASPGRARNTIYF. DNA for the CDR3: TGCAGTGCTAGTCCCGGCAGGGCCCGGAACACCATATATTTT.

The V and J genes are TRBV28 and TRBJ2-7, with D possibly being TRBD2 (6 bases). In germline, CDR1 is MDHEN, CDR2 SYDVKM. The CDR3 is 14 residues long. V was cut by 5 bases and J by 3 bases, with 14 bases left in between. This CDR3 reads CASSLTMGGYEQYF. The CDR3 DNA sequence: TGTGCCAGCAGTCTCACAATGGGGGGCTACGAGCAGTACTTC. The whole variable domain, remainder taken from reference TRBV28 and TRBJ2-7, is DVKVTQSSRYLVKRTGEKVFLECVQDMDHENMFWYRQDPGLGLRLIYFSYDVKMKEKGDIPEGYSVSREKKERFSLILESASTNQTSMYLCASSLTMGGYEQYFGPGTRLTVT.

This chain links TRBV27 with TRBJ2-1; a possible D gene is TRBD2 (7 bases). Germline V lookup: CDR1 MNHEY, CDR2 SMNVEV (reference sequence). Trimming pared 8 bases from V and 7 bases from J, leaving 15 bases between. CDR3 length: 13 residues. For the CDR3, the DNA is TGTGCCAGCGGAAAGGGGAGGGGGAATGAGCAGTTCTTC. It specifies CASGKGRGNEQFF.

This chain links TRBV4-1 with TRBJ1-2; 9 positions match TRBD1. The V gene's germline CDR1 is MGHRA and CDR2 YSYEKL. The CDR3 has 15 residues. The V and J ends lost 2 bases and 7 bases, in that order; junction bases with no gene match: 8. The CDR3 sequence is CASSQILQGAAGYTF. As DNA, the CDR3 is TGCGCCAGCAGCCAAATCCTACAGGGGGCTGCTGGCTACACCTTC.

Here the CDR3 reads CASSYTAGGEATQYF. The CDR3 DNA follows: TGTGCCAGCAGCTATACGGCAGGGGGCGAAGCGACCCAGTACTTC. The gene calls are TRBV11-3 and TRBJ2-5; 8 nucleotides agree with TRBD1. The CDR3 totals 15 residues. Looked up from germline, CDR1 is SGHNT and CDR2 is YENEEA. The V and J ends lost 4 bases and 7 bases, in that order; junction bases with no gene match: 11.

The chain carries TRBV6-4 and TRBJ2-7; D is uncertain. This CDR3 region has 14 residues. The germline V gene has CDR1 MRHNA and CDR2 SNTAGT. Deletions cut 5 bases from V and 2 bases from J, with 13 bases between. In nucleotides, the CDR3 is TGTGCCAGCAGTTTAGAGGTAGGGCCCTACGAGCAGTACTTC. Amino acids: CASSLEVGPYEQYF.

The CDR3 DNA reads as TGTGCCAGCAGTTCCGGGACTAGCGGGGGGGCCGGAGAGACCCAGTACTTC. Residues: CASSSGTSGGAGETQYF. The chain uses TRBV28 and TRBJ2-5; 16 positions match TRBD2. Germline values: CDR1 MDHEN, CDR2 SYDVKM. This CDR3 has 17 amino acids. With 4 bases clipped from V and 4 bases from J, the junction kept 6 bases outside the gene matches.

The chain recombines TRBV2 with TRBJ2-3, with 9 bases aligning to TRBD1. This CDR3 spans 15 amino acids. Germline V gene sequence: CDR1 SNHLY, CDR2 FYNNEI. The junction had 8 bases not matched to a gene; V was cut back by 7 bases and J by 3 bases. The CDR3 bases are TGTGCCAGCAAGACACAGGGGGCATTAACAGATACGCAGTATTTT. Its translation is CASKTQGALTDTQYF. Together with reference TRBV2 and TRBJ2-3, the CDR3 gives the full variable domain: EPEVTQTPSHQVTQMGQEVILRCVPISNHLYFYWYRQILGQKVEFLVSFYNNEISEKSEIFDDQFSVERPDGSNFTLKIRSTKLEDSAMYFCASKTQGALTDTQYFGPGTRLTVL.

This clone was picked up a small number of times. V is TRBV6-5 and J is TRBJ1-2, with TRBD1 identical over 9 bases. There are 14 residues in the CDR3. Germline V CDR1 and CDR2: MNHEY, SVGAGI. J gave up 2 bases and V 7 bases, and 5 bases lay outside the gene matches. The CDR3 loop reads CASNRQGGNYGYTF. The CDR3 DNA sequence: TGTGCCAGCAACCGACAGGGGGGCAACTATGGCTACACCTTC.

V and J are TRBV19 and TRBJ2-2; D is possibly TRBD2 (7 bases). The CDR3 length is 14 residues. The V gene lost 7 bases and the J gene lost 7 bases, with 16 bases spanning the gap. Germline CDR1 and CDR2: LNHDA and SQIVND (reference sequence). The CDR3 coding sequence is TGTGCCAGTAAGGGGGACTACCCGGACGGGGAGCTGTTTTTT. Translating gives CASKGDYPDGELFF.

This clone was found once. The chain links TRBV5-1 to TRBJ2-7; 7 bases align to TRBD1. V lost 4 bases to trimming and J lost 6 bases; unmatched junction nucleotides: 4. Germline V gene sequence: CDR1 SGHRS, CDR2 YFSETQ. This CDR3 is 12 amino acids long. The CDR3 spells CASSTDRVEQYF. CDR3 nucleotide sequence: TGCGCCAGCAGCACCGACAGGGTCGAGCAGTACTTC.

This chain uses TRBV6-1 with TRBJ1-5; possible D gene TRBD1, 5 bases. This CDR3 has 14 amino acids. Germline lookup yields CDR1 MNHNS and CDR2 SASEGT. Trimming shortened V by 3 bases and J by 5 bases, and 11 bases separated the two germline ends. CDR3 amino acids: CASSEADIYQPQHF. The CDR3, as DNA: TGTGCCAGCAGTGAGGCGGACATTTATCAGCCCCAGCATTTT.

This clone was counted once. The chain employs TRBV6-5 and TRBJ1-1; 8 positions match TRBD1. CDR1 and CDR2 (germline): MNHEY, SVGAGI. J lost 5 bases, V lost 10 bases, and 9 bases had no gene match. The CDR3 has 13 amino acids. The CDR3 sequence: CAIGTGRWTEAFF. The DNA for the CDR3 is TGTGCCATCGGGACAGGCCGATGGACTGAAGCTTTCTTT.

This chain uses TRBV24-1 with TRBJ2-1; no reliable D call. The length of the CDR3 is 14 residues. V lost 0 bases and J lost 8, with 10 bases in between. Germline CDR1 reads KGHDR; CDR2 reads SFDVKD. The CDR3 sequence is CATSDLQGGDEQFF. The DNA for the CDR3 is TGTGCCACCAGTGATTTGCAAGGTGGCGATGAGCAGTTCTTC.

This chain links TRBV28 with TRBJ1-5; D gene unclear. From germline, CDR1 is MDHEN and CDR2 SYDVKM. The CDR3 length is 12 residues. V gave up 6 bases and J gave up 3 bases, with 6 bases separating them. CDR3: CASSPHNQPQHF. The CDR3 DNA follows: TGTGCCAGCAGCCCCCACAATCAGCCCCAGCATTTT.

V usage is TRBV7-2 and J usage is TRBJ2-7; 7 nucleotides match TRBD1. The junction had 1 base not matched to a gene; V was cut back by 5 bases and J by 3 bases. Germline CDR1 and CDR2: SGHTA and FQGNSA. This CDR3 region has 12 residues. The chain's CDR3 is CASSRTGYEQYF. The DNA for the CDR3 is TGTGCCAGCAGCCGGACAGGCTACGAGCAGTACTTC.

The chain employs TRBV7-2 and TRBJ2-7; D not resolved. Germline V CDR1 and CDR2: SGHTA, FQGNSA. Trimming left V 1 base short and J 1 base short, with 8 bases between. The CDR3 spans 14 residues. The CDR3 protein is CASSLGAGSYEQYF. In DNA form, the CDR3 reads TGTGCCAGCAGCTTAGGGGCCGGATCCTACGAGCAGTACTTC. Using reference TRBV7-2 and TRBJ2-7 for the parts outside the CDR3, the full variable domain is GAGVSQSPSNKVTEKGKDVELRCDPISGHTALYWYRQSLGQGLEFLIYFQGNSAPDKSGLPSDRFSAERTGGSVSTLTIQRTQQEDSAVYLCASSLGAGSYEQYFGPGTRLTVT.

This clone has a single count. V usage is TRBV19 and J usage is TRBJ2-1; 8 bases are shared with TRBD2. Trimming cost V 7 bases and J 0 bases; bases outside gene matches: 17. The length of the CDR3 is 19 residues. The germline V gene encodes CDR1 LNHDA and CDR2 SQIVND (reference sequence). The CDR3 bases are TGTGCCAGTACCCCGGGGGGGCTAGCGGGCAAAAGCTCCTACAATGAGCAGTTCTTC. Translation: CASTPGGLAGKSSYNEQFF. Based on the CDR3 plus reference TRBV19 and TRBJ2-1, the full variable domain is DGGITQSPKYLFRKEGQNVTLSCEQNLNHDAMYWYRQDPGQGLRLIYYSQIVNDFQKGDIAEGYSVSREKKESFPLTVTSAQKNPTAFYLCASTPGGLAGKSSYNEQFFGPGTRLTVL.

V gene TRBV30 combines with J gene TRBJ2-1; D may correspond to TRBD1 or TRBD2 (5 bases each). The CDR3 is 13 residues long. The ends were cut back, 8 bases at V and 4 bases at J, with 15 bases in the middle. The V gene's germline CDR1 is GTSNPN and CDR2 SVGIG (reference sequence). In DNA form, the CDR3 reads TGTGCCCGACAAAAGGGACGTTACAATGAGCAGTTCTTC. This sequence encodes CARQKGRYNEQFF.

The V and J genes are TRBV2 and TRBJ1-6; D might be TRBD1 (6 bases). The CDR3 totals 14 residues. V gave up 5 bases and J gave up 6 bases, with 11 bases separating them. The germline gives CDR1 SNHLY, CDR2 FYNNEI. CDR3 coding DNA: TGTGCCAGCAGTAACAACAGGGCTAATTCACCCCTCCACTTT. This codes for CASSNNRANSPLHF.

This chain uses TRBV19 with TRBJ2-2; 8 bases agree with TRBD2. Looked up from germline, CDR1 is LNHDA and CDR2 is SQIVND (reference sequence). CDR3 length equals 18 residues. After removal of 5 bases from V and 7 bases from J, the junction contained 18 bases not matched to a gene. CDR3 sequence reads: CASSAISIRGGLVGELFF. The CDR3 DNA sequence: TGTGCCAGTAGTGCGATATCGATACGGGGGGGCCTAGTCGGGGAGCTGTTTTTT.

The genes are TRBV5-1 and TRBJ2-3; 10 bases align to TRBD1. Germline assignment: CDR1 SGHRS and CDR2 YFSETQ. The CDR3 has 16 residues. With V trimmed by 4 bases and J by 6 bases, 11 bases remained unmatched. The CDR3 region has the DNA TGCGCCAGCAGCGCGGACAGGGGGGGCCCAAGGGATACGCAGTATTTT. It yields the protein CASSADRGGPRDTQYF.

The CDR3 spells CASRQGGGRLDTEAFF. The DNA of the CDR3 is TGTGCCAGCAGGCAGGGGGGCGGGAGGTTGGACACTGAAGCTTTCTTT. This rearrangement joins TRBV28 to TRBJ1-1; 7 bases align to TRBD1. Germline V gene sequence: CDR1 MDHEN, CDR2 SYDVKM. CDR3 length equals 16 residues. V lost 6 bases and J lost 3; bases outside the gene matches: 13.

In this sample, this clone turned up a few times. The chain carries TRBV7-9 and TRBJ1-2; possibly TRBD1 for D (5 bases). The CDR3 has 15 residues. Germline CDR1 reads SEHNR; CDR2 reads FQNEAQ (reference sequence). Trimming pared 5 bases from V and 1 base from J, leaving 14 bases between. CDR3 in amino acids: CASSLGRESNYGYTF. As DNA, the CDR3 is TGTGCCAGCAGCCTGGGACGCGAGAGTAACTATGGCTACACCTTC.

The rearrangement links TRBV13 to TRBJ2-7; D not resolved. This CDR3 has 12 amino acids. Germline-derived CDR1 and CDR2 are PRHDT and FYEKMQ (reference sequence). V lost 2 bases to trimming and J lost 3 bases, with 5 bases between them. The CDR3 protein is CASSLNRYEQYF. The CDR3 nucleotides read TGTGCCAGCAGCTTAAACCGCTACGAGCAGTACTTC.

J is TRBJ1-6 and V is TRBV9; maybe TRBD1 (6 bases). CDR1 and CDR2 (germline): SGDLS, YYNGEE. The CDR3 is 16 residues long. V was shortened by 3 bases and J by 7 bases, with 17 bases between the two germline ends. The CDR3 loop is CASSAPHPGENSPLHF. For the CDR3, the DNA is TGTGCCAGCAGCGCGCCTCATCCAGGGGAGAATTCACCCCTCCACTTT.

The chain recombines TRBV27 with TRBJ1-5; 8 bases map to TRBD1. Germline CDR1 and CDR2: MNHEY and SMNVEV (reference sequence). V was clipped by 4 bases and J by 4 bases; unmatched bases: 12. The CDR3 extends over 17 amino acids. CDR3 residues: CASSSTGTGVGNQPQHF. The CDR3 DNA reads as TGTGCCAGCAGTTCAACCGGGACAGGAGTCGGAAATCAGCCCCAGCATTTT.

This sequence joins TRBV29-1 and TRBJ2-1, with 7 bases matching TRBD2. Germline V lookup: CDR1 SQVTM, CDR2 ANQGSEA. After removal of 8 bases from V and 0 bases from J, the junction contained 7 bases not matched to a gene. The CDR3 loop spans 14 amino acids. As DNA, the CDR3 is TGCAGCTCAGATGCGGGAGTCTCCTACAATGAGCAGTTCTTC. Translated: CSSDAGVSYNEQFF.

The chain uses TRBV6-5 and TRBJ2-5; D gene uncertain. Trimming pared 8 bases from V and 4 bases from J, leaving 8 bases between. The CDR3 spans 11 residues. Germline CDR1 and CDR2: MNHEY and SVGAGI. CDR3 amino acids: CASASGETQYF. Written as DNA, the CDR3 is TGTGCCAGCGCGTCCGGAGAGACCCAGTACTTC.